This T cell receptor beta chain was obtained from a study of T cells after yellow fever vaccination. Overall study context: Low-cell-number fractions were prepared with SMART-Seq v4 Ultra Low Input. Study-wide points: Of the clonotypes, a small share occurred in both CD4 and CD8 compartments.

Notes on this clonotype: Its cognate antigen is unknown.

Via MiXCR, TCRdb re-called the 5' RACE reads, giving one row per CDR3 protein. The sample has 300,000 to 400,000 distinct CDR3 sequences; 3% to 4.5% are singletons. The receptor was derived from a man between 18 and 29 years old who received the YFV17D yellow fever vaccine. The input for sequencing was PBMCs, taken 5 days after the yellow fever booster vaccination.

Here the CDR3 reads CASSLTSGGRKTQYF. The CDR3 DNA reads TGTGCCAGCAGCCTTACTAGCGGGGGAAGGAAGACCCAGTACTTC. This chain joins TRBV7-2 and TRBJ2-5, with 11 bases fitting TRBD2. Trimming removed 5 bases from V and 6 bases from J; junction bases left unmatched: 8. CDR1 and CDR2 (germline): SGHTA, FQGNSA. The CDR3 spans 15 residues.